The clone carrying this T cell receptor beta chain was counted a few times. This entry belongs to a study of T-cell memory formation after mild COVID-19. V dropped 4 bases and J dropped 2; count of bases not matched to a gene: 6. This CDR3 has 16 residues. The germline gives CDR1 SGHRS, CDR2 YFSETQ. TCRdb re-derived calls from the 5' RACE reads in MiXCR, one entry per CDR3 protein. The table has hundreds of thousands of distinct CDR3 sequences, 13% to 15% seen once. Sequencing was performed on PBMCs or a T cell subset sorted from them (not recorded which). The TCR sequence derives from a young man who had mild COVID-19 (a few samples of this study predate the infection). Cell type and time point are not known. V is TRBV5-1 and J is TRBJ2-7; 13 bases agree with TRBD2. In DNA, the CDR3 is TGCGCCAGCAGCCCCCGGACTAGCGGGGGAACCTACGAGCAGTACTTC. Its translation: CASSPRTSGGTYEQYF.